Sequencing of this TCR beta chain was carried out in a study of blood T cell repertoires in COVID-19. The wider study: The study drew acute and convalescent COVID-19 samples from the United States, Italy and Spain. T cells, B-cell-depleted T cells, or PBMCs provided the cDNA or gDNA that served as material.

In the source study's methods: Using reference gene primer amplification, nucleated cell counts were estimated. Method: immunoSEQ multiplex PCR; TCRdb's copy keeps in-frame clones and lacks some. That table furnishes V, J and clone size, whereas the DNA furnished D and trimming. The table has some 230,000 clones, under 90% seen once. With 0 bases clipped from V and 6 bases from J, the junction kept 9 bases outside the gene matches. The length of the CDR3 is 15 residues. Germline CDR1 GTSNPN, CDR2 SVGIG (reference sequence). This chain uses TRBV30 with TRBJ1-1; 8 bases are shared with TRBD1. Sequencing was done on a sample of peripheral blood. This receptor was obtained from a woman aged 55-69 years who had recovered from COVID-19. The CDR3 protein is CAWSVGQGGSAEAFF. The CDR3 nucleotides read TGTGCCTGGAGTGTCGGACAGGGTGGAAGTGCTGAAGCTTTCTTT. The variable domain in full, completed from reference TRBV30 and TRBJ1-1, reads SQTIHQWPATLVQPVGSPLSLECTVEGTSNPNLYWYRQAAGRGLQLLFYSVGIGQISSEVPQNLSASRPQDRQFILSSKKLLLSDSGFYLCAWSVGQGGSAEAFFGQGTRLTVV.